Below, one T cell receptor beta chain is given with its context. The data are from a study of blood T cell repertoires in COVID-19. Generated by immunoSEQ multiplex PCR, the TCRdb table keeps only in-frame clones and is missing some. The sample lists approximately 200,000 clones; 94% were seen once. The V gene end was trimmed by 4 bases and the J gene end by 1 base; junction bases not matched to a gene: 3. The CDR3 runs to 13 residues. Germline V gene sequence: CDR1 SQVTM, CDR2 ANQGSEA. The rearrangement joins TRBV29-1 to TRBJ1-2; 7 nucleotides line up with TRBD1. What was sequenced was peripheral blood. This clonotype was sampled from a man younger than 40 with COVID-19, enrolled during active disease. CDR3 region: CSVARQGNYGYTF. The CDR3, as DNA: TGCAGCGTTGCACGACAGGGTAACTATGGCTACACCTTC.